The rows below give T cell receptor beta chains drawn from one sample of a study of OX40 agonist ivuxolimab in advanced cancers. Sequenced by immunoSEQ multiplex PCR; TCRdb stores in-frame clones only, minus some. The table includes tens of thousands of clones, 80% to 90% detected once. The sample in question was CD4+ or CD8+ T cells sorted from blood, obtained in a trial of the OX40 agonist ivuxolimab. These receptors were collected from an adult with an advanced solid tumor such as melanoma, head and neck, liver or kidney cancer. CDR3s include the opening cysteine and the closing phenylalanine or tryptophan. A D gene is named only where the DNA matches it firmly. Clone size, where shown, is once, few, many, or a class for clones that have expanded.

abundance | d_gene | j_gene | v_gene | CDR3aa | CDR3nt
- | - | TRBJ2-1 | TRBV5-1 | CASSFGTATPSYNEQFF | TGCGCCAGCAGCTTCGGGACTGCCACGCCCAGCTACAATGAGCAGTTCTTC
- | - | TRBJ1-2 | TRBV19 | CASSDSLYGYTF | TGTGCCAGTTCGGACAGCCTCTATGGCTACACCTTC
- | - | TRBJ2-3 | TRBV7-8 | CASSLTRVADTQYF | TGTGCCAGCAGCTTAACCCGGGTGGCAGATACGCAGTATTTT
- | - | TRBJ2-1 | TRBV11-3 | CASSLVPNEQFF | TGTGCCAGCAGCTTAGTCCCCAATGAGCAGTTCTTC
- | - | TRBJ2-7 | TRBV9 | CASSVGVPSADEQYF | TGTGCCAGCAGCGTAGGTGTGCCTAGCGCTGACGAGCAGTACTTC
- | - | TRBJ1-5 | TRBV18 | CASSAKSNQPQHF | TGTGCCAGCTCAGCGAAGAGTAATCAGCCCCAGCATTTT
- | - | TRBJ2-1 | TRBV7-9 | CASSPPLGLGSSYNEQFF | TGTGCCAGCAGCCCCCCCTTGGGACTGGGCAGCTCCTACAATGAGCAGTTCTTC
- | TRBD2 | TRBJ2-5 | TRBV5-6 | CASSLQAGLAVSETQYF | TGTGCCAGCAGCTTGCAGGCGGGACTAGCGGTTTCAGAGACCCAGTACTTC
- | TRBD1 | TRBJ2-7 | TRBV6-1 | CASSKTGTGTYEQYF | TGTGCCAGCAGTAAAACCGGGACAGGGACCTACGAGCAGTACTTC
- | - | TRBJ2-4 | TRBV6-6 | CASRRSGDIQYF | TGTGCCAGCAGGAGGTCCGGGGACATTCAGTACTTC
- | TRBD2 | TRBJ2-1 | TRBV11-2 | CASSPISGQGLYNEQFF | TGTGCCAGCAGCCCCATTAGCGGGCAGGGCCTCTACAATGAGCAGTTCTTC
- | TRBD2 | TRBJ2-3 | TRBV5-1 | CASSPREGRTDTQYF | TGCGCCAGCAGCCCGCGGGAGGGTCGCACAGATACGCAGTATTTT
once | - | TRBJ2-2 | TRBV2 | CASHGQNTGELFF | TGTGCCAGCCACGGACAGAACACCGGGGAGCTGTTTTTT
- | TRBD2 | TRBJ2-7 | TRBV7-8 | CASSLRREAPLSYEQYF | TGTGCCAGCAGCTTAAGGCGGGAGGCTCCTCTCTCCTACGAGCAGTACTTC
- | - | TRBJ2-7 | TRBV7-2 | CASSSPTTDYEQYF | TGTGCCAGCAGCTCGCCAACGACAGACTACGAGCAGTACTTC
- | TRBD1 | TRBJ2-1 | TRBV9 | CASNRQGANEQFF | TGTGCCAGCAATAGACAGGGGGCCAATGAGCAGTTCTTC
- | TRBD2 | TRBJ2-5 | TRBV7-8 | CASSVAGVRETQYF | TGTGCCAGCAGCGTCGCGGGGGTCCGGGAGACCCAGTACTTC
- | - | TRBJ2-5 | TRBV18 | CASSPMDFEETQYF | TGTGCCAGCTCACCAATGGATTTCGAAGAGACCCAGTACTTC
- | TRBD2 | TRBJ2-7 | TRBV10-1 | CASSSWTSGTGEQYF | TGCGCCAGCAGTTCCTGGACTAGCGGGACCGGCGAGCAGTACTTC
- | - | TRBJ1-2 | TRBV14 | CASSPRDRGYGYTF | TGTGCCAGCAGCCCCCGGGACCGAGGATATGGCTACACCTTC
- | - | TRBJ2-3 | TRBV6-5 | CASSYLGTDTQYF | TGTGCCAGCAGTTACCTTGGCACAGATACGCAGTATTTT
- | - | TRBJ2-2 | TRBV7-8 | CASSLGGIGYTGELFF | TGTGCCAGCAGCTTGGGCGGGATTGGGTACACCGGGGAGCTGTTTTTT
- | - | TRBJ2-1 | TRBV5-4 | CASSSRVESYNEQFF | TGTGCCAGCAGCAGCAGGGTAGAATCCTACAATGAGCAGTTCTTC
- | - | TRBJ2-5 | TRBV15 | CATTTLGQGTAGGLETQYF | TGTGCCACCACCACCCTGGGACAGGGAACAGCGGGAGGGTTAGAGACCCAGTACTTC
- | TRBD2 | TRBJ2-4 | TRBV27 | CATWTSGRNIQYF | TGTGCCACCTGGACTAGCGGGAGAAACATTCAGTACTTC
- | - | TRBJ1-2 | TRBV6-1 | CASSGPGHPNYGYTF | TGTGCCAGCAGTGGGCCGGGACACCCAAACTATGGCTACACCTTC
- | - | TRBJ1-3 | TRBV7-8 | CASSLDRAGNTIYF | TGTGCCAGCAGCTTAGACAGAGCTGGAAACACCATATATTTT
- | - | TRBJ2-2 | TRBV5-1 | CASTHGGGLNTGELFF | TGCGCCAGCACCCATGGTGGCGGGCTGAACACCGGGGAGCTGTTTTTT
- | - | TRBJ2-1 | TRBV13 | CASSLIFGSINEQFF | TGTGCCAGCAGCTTAATTTTCGGGAGTATCAATGAGCAGTTCTTC
- | - | TRBJ2-2 | TRBV5-1 | CASSLRAGTNTGELFF | TGCGCCAGCAGCTTGAGGGCAGGCACAAACACCGGGGAGCTGTTTTTT
- | - | TRBJ2-7 | TRBV9 | CASSVGGDSYEQYF | TGTGCCAGCAGCGTAGGGGGTGACTCCTACGAGCAGTACTTC
- | - | TRBJ1-1 | TRBV5-1 | CASSLFPGANTEAFF | TGCGCCAGCAGCTTATTCCCGGGAGCGAACACTGAAGCTTTCTTT
- | - | TRBJ2-1 | TRBV29-1 | CSALGTARDEQFF | TGCAGCGCGTTGGGAACAGCTCGGGATGAGCAGTTCTTC
- | - | TRBJ2-1 | TRBV10-1 | CASSDHGADTYNEQFF | TGCGCCAGCAGTGACCACGGGGCGGATACCTACAATGAGCAGTTCTTC
- | - | TRBJ2-3 | TRBV7-6 | CASRGSSTDTQYF | TGTGCCAGCAGGGGCAGTAGCACAGATACGCAGTATTTT
- | - | TRBJ1-1 | TRBV5-4 | CASSLVSGNTEAFF | TGTGCCAGCAGCTTGGTCAGTGGGAACACTGAAGCTTTCTTT
- | - | TRBJ2-1 | TRBV12-2 | CASRLVAGCHPYNEQFF | TGTGCAAGTCGCTTAGTCGCCGGCTGTCACCCCTACAATGAGCAGTTCTTC
once | TRBD1 | TRBJ2-1 | TRBV18 | CASSPIQGADEQFF | TGTGCCAGCTCACCTATACAGGGGGCGGATGAGCAGTTCTTC
- | TRBD1 | TRBJ2-7 | TRBV5-8 | CASSGIIGTGSEQYF | TGTGCCAGCAGCGGCATTATCGGGACAGGGAGCGAGCAGTACTTC
- | TRBD2 | TRBJ2-1 | TRBV6-1 | CASRESGTNEQFF | TGTGCCAGCAGGGAGAGCGGGACCAATGAGCAGTTCTTC
- | TRBD1 | TRBJ2-7 | TRBV18 | CASSLTGGLNEQYF | TGTGCCAGCTCACTTACAGGGGGCTTAAACGAGCAGTACTTC
- | - | TRBJ2-4 | TRBV2 | CASTGERVGAKNIQYF | TGTGCCAGCACCGGGGAGCGGGTAGGAGCCAAAAACATTCAGTACTTC
- | TRBD1 | TRBJ1-2 | TRBV19 | CASSPGQGHYGYTF | TGTGCCAGTAGTCCCGGACAGGGTCACTATGGCTACACCTTC
once | TRBD1 | TRBJ1-2 | TRBV6-5 | CASSDDRTGHGYTF | TGTGCCAGCAGCGACGATAGGACAGGGCATGGCTACACCTTC
once | - | TRBJ2-3 | TRBV6-6 | CASSYSEGAELGYF | TGTGCCAGCAGTTACTCGGAGGGGGCGGAACTGGGGTATTTT
- | TRBD2 | TRBJ2-1 | TRBV11-1 | CASSLASGTRHNEQFF | TGTGCCAGCAGCTTGGCTAGCGGGACCAGGCACAATGAGCAGTTCTTC
- | - | TRBJ1-4 | TRBV19 | CATRGAGNEKLFF | TGTGCCACGCGCGGGGCCGGTAATGAAAAACTGTTTTTT
- | TRBD2 | TRBJ2-7 | TRBV19 | CASGARASGSLGYEQYF | TGTGCCAGTGGTGCTAGGGCTAGCGGGTCCCTCGGCTACGAGCAGTACTTC
- | TRBD2 | TRBJ2-3 | TRBV6-1 | CASSDRLASVPDTQYF | TGTGCCAGCAGTGACCGACTAGCATCGGTACCAGATACGCAGTATTTT
once | - | TRBJ2-3 | TRBV19 | CASSINRLTDTQYF | TGTGCCAGTAGTATAAACAGGCTCACAGATACGCAGTATTTT
- | - | TRBJ1-1 | TRBV19 | CASRIGGTNTEAFF | TGTGCCAGTCGGATTGGGGGGACGAACACTGAAGCTTTCTTT
- | - | TRBJ2-1 | TRBV19 | CASSGHRGSYNEQFF | TGTGCCAGTAGTGGCCATAGAGGTAGTTACAATGAGCAGTTCTTC
- | TRBD2 | TRBJ2-1 | TRBV9 | CASSVRGTSGRADGSEQFF | TGTGCCAGCAGCGTTAGGGGGACTAGCGGGAGGGCCGATGGAAGTGAGCAGTTCTTC
- | TRBD2 | TRBJ2-3 | TRBV19 | CASSIASGSKTDTQYF | TGTGCCAGTAGTATAGCTAGCGGGAGTAAGACAGATACGCAGTATTTT
- | - | TRBJ2-2 | TRBV18 | CASSGLSGNTGELFF | TGTGCCAGCTCAGGGTTGAGCGGGAACACCGGGGAGCTGTTTTTT
- | - | TRBJ1-4 | TRBV6-6 | CASRGFGVEKLFF | TGTGCCAGCCGTGGGTTTGGAGTTGAAAAACTGTTTTTT
- | - | TRBJ1-4 | TRBV5-1 | CASSRLGGSSNEKLFF | TGCGCCAGCAGCCGCCTCGGGGGGTCGTCTAATGAAAAACTGTTTTTT
- | - | TRBJ1-2 | TRBV2 | CASSGWGQGYGYTF | TGTGCCAGCAGTGGGTGGGGGCAGGGGTATGGCTACACCTTC
- | - | TRBJ1-2 | TRBV7-8 | CASSLGESYGYTF | TGTGCCAGCAGCTTAGGCGAGAGTTATGGCTACACCTTC